A selection of T cell receptor beta chains follows, all from one sample in a study of shared clonotypes between healthy human individuals. Method: immunoSEQ multiplex PCR; TCRdb's copy keeps in-frame clones and lacks some. The sample contains around 1,100,000 clones, 77% of which appear only once. Sequencing input: memory CD4+ T cells from PBMCs. These receptors came from a man between 18 and 29 years old in good health. Some clones in this sample may be carry-over from other donors' samples. Each CDR3 is given with its conserved first and last residue. D genes are given only for firm matches.

d_call v_call cdr3_aa
. TRBV5-6 CASSPRGSLFYEQYF
. TRBV6-1 CASIRTGSTEAFF
TRBD1 TRBV10-3 CAIRTGPNTEAFF
TRBD1 TRBV7-3 CASSLLRPGTVSYNEQFF
TRBD2 TRBV10-3 CAITPGLASNEQFF
TRBD2 TRBV6-4 CASSRLAGLNTGELFF
. TRBV28 CASSFANYEQYF
. TRBV7-9 CASSLMSLSGYEQYF
. TRBV27 CASSPRGPRQFF
TRBD2 TRBV19 CASTGGRPEGKNIQYF
TRBD2 TRBV11-3 CASSNLAGGPATGELFF
. TRBV7-2 CASSLGATSLTGELFF
. TRBV7-6 CASSRLPSGGSGNTIYF
. TRBV6-1 CASSDEREPYNEQFF
TRBD1 TRBV6-6 CASSPPRTGTYNEQFF
. TRBV5-4 CASSVEVSGEQYF
. TRBV5-1 CASSRVMNTEAFF
. TRBV5-4 CASSLGQYQETQYF
TRBD2 TRBV6-1 CASGAGTRYEQYF
. TRBV30 CAWSGIVSPLHF
. TRBV18 CASSPPPGSINQPQHF
TRBD2 TRBV6-1 CASSDVKAGGPYEQFF
. TRBV5-4 CASSMDTSGTEAFF
. TRBV18 CASSLVVGTDTQYF
. TRBV7-2 CASSFKVSYEQYF
TRBD1 TRBV5-1 CASSLSLGQGEETQYF
. TRBV28 CASSLGQNTEAFF
. TRBV7-7 CASAPGREGGELFF
. TRBV7-6 CASSSSLRDTQYF
. TRBV19 CASTSSRQGTQYF
TRBD2 TRBV9 CASSAGGGVETQYF
TRBD1 TRBV6-5 CASKRDRGPYEQYF
TRBD2 TRBV7-3 CASSLSGSGEQFF
. TRBV5-1 CASSRRSPSTDTQYF
TRBD1 TRBV15 CATSRGPTGSYGYTF
. TRBV5-1 CASRRTDNTEAFF